These T cell receptor beta chains were read from a single sample in a study of T cells of healthy individuals. TCRdb redid the calling of the 5' RACE reads with MiXCR, one entry per CDR3 protein. The sample records 55,000 to 65,000 distinct CDR3 sequences, about 16% being singletons. Every receptor here comes from a human donor in good health. CDR3s include the opening cysteine and the closing phenylalanine or tryptophan. A D gene is named only where the DNA matches it firmly. The size of a clone is reported for some rows only, either as once, few or many, or as a class for expanded clones.

j_gene,abundance,v_gene,d_gene,CDR3aa,CDR3nt
TRBJ2-6,.,TRBV2,TRBD1,CASSDPLRGLPTSGANVLTF,TGTGCCAGCAGTGACCCCCTGAGGGGGCTGCCCACGTCTGGGGCCAACGTCCTGACTTTC
TRBJ1-4,few,TRBV4-1,.,CASSQNREVVKLFF,TGCGCCAGCAGCCAAAACAGGGAAGTGGTAAAACTGTTTTTT
TRBJ2-1,many,TRBV5-1,TRBD2,CASSPNRGDYYSNEQFF,TGCGCCAGCAGCCCAAACCGGGGGGACTACTACTCAAATGAGCAGTTCTTC
TRBJ2-1,many,TRBV20-1,.,CSARDPGTGGFYNEQFF,TGCAGTGCTAGAGATCCAGGGACCGGGGGATTCTACAATGAGCAGTTCTTC
TRBJ2-5,.,TRBV27,.,CASSPRQDQETQYF,TGTGCCAGCAGTCCCCGACAGGACCAAGAGACCCAGTACTTC
TRBJ1-2,many,TRBV29-1,.,CSVGMDKGYTF,TGCAGCGTTGGTATGGATAAAGGCTACACCTTC
TRBJ2-3,.,TRBV20-1,TRBD2,CSAPTSGGPDTQYF,TGCAGTGCCCCGACTAGCGGGGGGCCAGATACGCAGTATTTT
TRBJ2-1,.,TRBV7-9,TRBD1,CASSLLGTGYNEQFF,TGTGCCAGCAGCTTGCTTGGGACAGGATACAATGAGCAGTTCTTC
TRBJ1-1,.,TRBV4-2,TRBD1,CASSQAQTGGSTEAFF,TGTGCCAGCAGCCAAGCCCAAACAGGGGGGAGCACTGAAGCTTTCTTT
TRBJ1-1,few,TRBV12-3/TRBV12-4,.,CASSQGDRRSAFF,TGTGCCAGCAGCCAGGGCGACCGCCGCTCAGCTTTCTTT
TRBJ2-7,many,TRBV3-1,TRBD1,CASSHPTGTVNYEQYF,TGTGCCAGCAGCCATCCAACCGGGACAGTGAACTACGAGCAGTACTTC
TRBJ2-1,.,TRBV4-1,.,CASSLQMGYEQFF,TGCGCCAGCAGCTTACAGATGGGGTATGAGCAGTTCTTC
TRBJ2-3,few,TRBV6-2/TRBV6-3,.,CASSSGPGRADTQYF,TGTGCCAGCAGTTCCGGGCCCGGTCGGGCAGATACGCAGTATTTT
TRBJ2-5,many,TRBV5-1,TRBD1,CASSLGTGSIQETQYF,TGCGCCAGCAGCTTGGGGACAGGTAGTATCCAAGAGACCCAGTACTTC
TRBJ1-5,.,TRBV12-3/TRBV12-4,.,CASTSDTSLRPQHF,TGTGCCAGCACCTCCGACACTTCGTTAAGGCCCCAGCATTTT
TRBJ2-1,.,TRBV28,.,CASSFGGQSYNEQFF,TGTGCCAGCAGTTTCGGGGGGCAATCCTACAATGAGCAGTTCTTC
TRBJ2-5,.,TRBV5-1,.,CASSSTGTNQETQYF,TGCGCCAGCAGCTCTACCGGGACAAACCAAGAGACCCAGTACTTC
TRBJ1-1,.,TRBV28,TRBD1,CASSSGTGNTEAFF,TGTGCCAGCAGTTCCGGGACAGGGAACACTGAAGCTTTCTTT
TRBJ2-3,many,TRBV9,.,CASSPRGGPDTQYF,TGTGCCAGCAGCCCTAGGGGGGGACCAGATACGCAGTATTTT
TRBJ2-7,.,TRBV5-1,.,CASSIPDSYEQYF,TGTGCCAGCAGCATTCCCGACAGCTACGAGCAGTACTTC
TRBJ1-5,many,TRBV5-1,.,CASSQGIGNQPQHF,TGCGCCAGCTCGCAGGGAATTGGCAATCAGCCCCAGCATTTT
TRBJ1-1,many,TRBV20-1,.,CSASPGAVGTEAFF,TGCAGTGCTAGTCCCGGGGCTGTCGGCACTGAAGCTTTCTTT
TRBJ2-3,.,TRBV27,.,CASTDAPDTQYF,TGTGCCAGCACCGATGCGCCAGATACGCAGTATTTT
TRBJ2-3,many,TRBV25-1,TRBD2,CASSAPTSLGTDTQYF,TGTGCCAGCAGTGCCCCGACTAGCCTTGGCACAGATACGCAGTATTTT
TRBJ1-3,few,TRBV30,TRBD1,CAWSDRGRNTIYF,TGTGCCTGGAGTGACAGGGGGAGAAACACCATATATTTT
TRBJ1-1,.,TRBV4-2,.,CASSQETVVNTEAFF,TGTGCCAGCAGCCAAGAAACTGTGGTTAACACTGAAGCTTTCTTT
TRBJ1-1,few,TRBV15,.,CATKEGVNTEAFF,TGTGCCACGAAGGAGGGAGTGAACACTGAAGCTTTCTTT
TRBJ2-2,.,TRBV15,.,CATSRVLWANTGELFF,TGTGCCACCAGCAGAGTCCTTTGGGCCAACACCGGGGAGCTGTTTTTT
TRBJ2-1,few,TRBV12-3/TRBV12-4,TRBD1,CASSPQGQKGYNEQFF,TGTGCCAGCAGTCCCCAGGGACAGAAAGGCTACAATGAGCAGTTCTTC
TRBJ2-2,.,TRBV5-5,TRBD2,CASSLDSGGNTGELFF,TGTGCCAGCAGCTTGGACAGCGGGGGTAACACCGGGGAGCTGTTTTTT
TRBJ2-3,once,TRBV2,.,CASRAGQYTDTQYF,TGTGCCAGCAGGGCGGGACAGTACACAGATACGCAGTATTTT
TRBJ2-5,many,TRBV10-3,TRBD1,CASRDRAQETQYF,TGTGCCAGCAGGGACAGGGCCCAAGAGACCCAGTACTTC
TRBJ1-1,few,TRBV12-3/TRBV12-4,TRBD1,CASSPLQGATEAFF,TGTGCCAGCAGTCCCCTACAGGGGGCAACTGAAGCTTTCTTT
TRBJ1-3,.,TRBV12-3/TRBV12-4,TRBD1,CASSPRDRRGGNTIYF,TGTGCCAGCAGTCCCCGGGACAGGCGTGGCGGAAACACCATATATTTT
TRBJ2-2,many,TRBV4-1,TRBD1,CASSDRGRAGELFF,TGCGCCAGCAGCGACAGGGGGCGGGCGGGGGAGCTGTTTTTT
TRBJ1-1,many,TRBV29-1,TRBD1,CSVKTGEVNTEAFF,TGCAGCGTTAAGACAGGGGAAGTGAACACTGAAGCTTTCTTT
TRBJ2-7,few,TRBV7-9,TRBD2,CASSHPLAGGGYEQYF,TGTGCCAGCAGCCATCCCTTAGCGGGAGGTGGGTACGAGCAGTACTTC
TRBJ1-1,.,TRBV7-6,.,CASSHPGVGEAFF,TGTGCCAGCAGCCATCCGGGGGTTGGTGAAGCTTTCTTT
TRBJ2-2,.,TRBV15,.,CATSTGVSNTGELFF,TGTGCCACCAGCACGGGAGTCTCGAACACCGGGGAGCTGTTTTTT
TRBJ2-1,.,TRBV7-9,.,CASSLGTAGVPEQFF,TGTGCCAGCAGCTTAGGTACCGCAGGGGTCCCTGAGCAGTTCTTC
TRBJ2-3,.,TRBV20-1,TRBD1,CSAQGASTDTQYF,TGCAGTGCTCAGGGGGCTTCCACAGATACGCAGTATTTT
TRBJ2-3,.,TRBV20-1,.,CSAVPSSGTDTQYF,TGCAGTGCAGTACCGAGCTCAGGCACAGATACGCAGTATTTT
TRBJ1-5,many,TRBV20-1,TRBD1,CSAWGQSIAGHGFNQPQHF,TGCAGTGCTTGGGGACAGTCAATAGCGGGTCATGGATTTAATCAGCCCCAGCATTTT
TRBJ1-5,few,TRBV9,.,CASSPGAGRSNQPQHF,TGTGCCAGCAGCCCGGGGGCGGGACGCAGCAATCAGCCCCAGCATTTT
TRBJ2-2,.,TRBV6-6,TRBD2,CASSYSGTSAGELFF,TGTGCCAGCAGTTACTCGGGGACTAGCGCCGGGGAGCTGTTTTTT
TRBJ1-3,many,TRBV4-1,.,CASSQPRFSGNTIYF,TGCGCCAGCAGCCAGCCTAGATTCTCTGGAAACACCATATATTTT